The clone carrying this TCR beta chain is a singleton in its sample. These data belong to a study of shared clonotypes between healthy human individuals. Overall study: A couple of women and a few men aged 18 to 49 made up the donors.

Germline CDR1 reads SGHAT; CDR2 reads FQDESV (reference sequence). The CDR3 covers 13 residues. The germline V and J ends were trimmed by 5 bases and 7 bases, with 11 bases remaining between them. The protocol was immunoSEQ multiplex PCR, while the TCRdb copy is restricted to in-frame clones and leaves out a portion. The repertoire holds over a million clones, 95% to 97% seen once, with 1% to 1.5% in the top ten. Sequenced sample: naive CD4+ T cells sorted from blood. Subset reported: CD45RA+ positively selected. This rearrangement joins TRBV11-1 to TRBJ1-4; D is possibly TRBD1 (5 bases). The sequence was obtained from a man aged 25 to 40 in good health. The CDR3 DNA follows: TGTGCCAGCAGCCGGGGCTCCCTTGAAAAACTGTTTTTT. Amino acid sequence: CASSRGSLEKLFF.